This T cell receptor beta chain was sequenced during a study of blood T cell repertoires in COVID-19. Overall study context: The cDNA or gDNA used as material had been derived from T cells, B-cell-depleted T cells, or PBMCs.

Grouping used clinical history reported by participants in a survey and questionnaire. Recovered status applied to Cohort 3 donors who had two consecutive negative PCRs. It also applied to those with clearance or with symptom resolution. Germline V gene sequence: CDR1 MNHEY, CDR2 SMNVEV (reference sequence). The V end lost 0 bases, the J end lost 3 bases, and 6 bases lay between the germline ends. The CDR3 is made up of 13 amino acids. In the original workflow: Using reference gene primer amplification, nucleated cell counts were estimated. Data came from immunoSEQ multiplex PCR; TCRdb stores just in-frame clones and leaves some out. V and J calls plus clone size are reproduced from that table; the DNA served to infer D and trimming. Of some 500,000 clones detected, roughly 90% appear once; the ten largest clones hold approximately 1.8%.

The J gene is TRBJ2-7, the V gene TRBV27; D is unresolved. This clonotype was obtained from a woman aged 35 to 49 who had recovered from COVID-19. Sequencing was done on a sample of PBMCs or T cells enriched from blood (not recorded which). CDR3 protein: CASSLSTGYEQYF. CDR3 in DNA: TGTGCCAGCAGTTTATCGACGGGCTACGAGCAGTACTTC.